These T cell receptor beta chains were read from a single sample in a study of cytomegalovirus exposure and HLA in healthy donors. The method was immunoSEQ multiplex PCR; TCRdb's version includes in-frame clones alone and lacks a portion of them. The sample carries 100,000 to 130,000 clones, over 75% recorded once. The specimen sequenced was PBMCs. All receptors come from a woman aged 18-29 years in good health and CMV-seronegative. Each CDR3 is given with its conserved first and last residue. Clone size is stated in some rows and not others, as once, few, many or a class when expanded.

v_call	clone_size	j_call	cdr3_aa
TRBV27	NA	TRBJ2-7	CASSPRGLEQYF
TRBV19	NA	TRBJ1-1	CASSTTRGGTEAFF
TRBV7-9	NA	TRBJ1-1	CASSAGPTGNTEAFF
TRBV7-2	NA	TRBJ2-7	CASSLGGPESGGEQYF
TRBV9	NA	TRBJ2-7	CASSRRSLPYYEQYF
TRBV10-1	few	TRBJ2-7	CASSEVAGGSYEQYF
TRBV19	few	TRBJ1-2	CASRRDRGQDGYTF
TRBV9	NA	TRBJ1-1	CASSVARTGGTEAFF
TRBV12-5	NA	TRBJ2-5	CASGLEAGETQYF
TRBV6-4	few	TRBJ1-6	CASRDSENSPLHF
TRBV19	NA	TRBJ2-7	CASRQGISYEQYF
TRBV7-8	NA	TRBJ2-2	CASSSRRAANTGELFF
TRBV11-2	NA	TRBJ2-7	CASSLGTGGTFEQYF
TRBV28	NA	TRBJ2-7	CASSSPSGGFYEQYF
TRBV28	NA	TRBJ1-5	CASSFFRGQGESQPQHF
TRBV2	NA	TRBJ1-1	CASIPQGSYTEAFF
TRBV5-6	NA	TRBJ2-5	CASARGTLQETQYF
TRBV5-1	NA	TRBJ2-7	CASSTGLAGGLYEQYF
TRBV19	few	TRBJ1-5	CATGQAVSQPQHF
TRBV9	NA	TRBJ1-1	CASSVDEGANTEAFF
TRBV4-2	NA	TRBJ1-2	CASSHPTGTDIHYGYTF
TRBV10-3	few	TRBJ1-1	CAIQGMKMNTEAFF
TRBV11-3	NA	TRBJ2-7	CASSLYGNYEQYF
TRBV4-1	NA	TRBJ2-3	CASSQEEGTDTQYF
TRBV19	NA	TRBJ1-6	CASRDSQSSYNSPLHF
TRBV27	NA	TRBJ2-3	CASSFTTGTDTQYF
TRBV13	NA	TRBJ1-1	CASCRERSTEAFF
TRBV6-5	NA	TRBJ1-2	CASSPSPGTSNGYTF
TRBV11-1	NA	TRBJ2-3	CASSWPREERGTDTQYF
TRBV27	NA	TRBJ1-2	CASSRDRGGYGYTF
TRBV29-1	NA	TRBJ2-7	CSVRTALSYEQYF
TRBV7-9	NA	TRBJ1-2	CASSFPGDYGYTF
TRBV7-8	NA	TRBJ2-1	CASSFSGVTSSYNEQFF
TRBV29-1	NA	TRBJ1-1	CSVLWGVGTEAFF
TRBV4-2	NA	TRBJ1-4	CASSRPGGANEKLFF